The T cell receptor (beta chain) described here comes from a study of cytomegalovirus exposure and HLA in healthy donors. This CDR3 contains 16 residues. The V gene end was trimmed by 1 base and the J gene end by 2 bases; junction bases not matched to a gene: 6. CDR1 LNHNV and CDR2 YYDKDF come from the germline V gene (reference sequence). Researchers ran the PCR with 60 Vbeta and 13 Jbeta primers. Some clones are missing from TCRdb's copy, which holds only in-frame ones; the method was immunoSEQ multiplex PCR. The sample carries some 120,000 clones, about four fifths recorded once. Study findings and constraints: Immune exposure information available was restricted to CMV serostatus. Later analysis reportedly placed an Asian-associated ancestry cluster below the approximately 730-donor mean in N-insertions.

With respect to this clone: Its antigen is still unknown.

The chain combines TRBV15 with TRBJ2-3, with 7 bases fitting TRBD1. The clonotype comes from a woman younger than 45 in good health and CMV-seronegative. Sequencing was done on a sample of PBMCs. CDR3 in amino acids: CATSRGPGQHTDTQYF. CDR3 DNA sequence: TGTGCCACCAGCAGAGGACCGGGACAGCACACAGATACGCAGTATTTT.